A few counts support the clone carrying this T cell receptor (beta chain). Antigen: not known. The data are from a study of cytomegalovirus exposure and HLA in healthy donors. Study-level findings and limits: Based on reports, TCR beta sequences accurately predicted HLA-A and HLA-B alleles for most subjects. Rare TCR sequences predominated, though certain public TCRs were found in many donors.

The ends were cut back, 7 bases at V and 8 bases at J, with 14 bases in the middle. Looked up from germline, CDR1 is MDHEN and CDR2 is SYDVKM. The CDR3 loop spans 12 amino acids. The PCR ran on 60 Vbeta and 13 Jbeta primers. TCRdb's copy holds only in-frame clones and misses some; the assay was immunoSEQ multiplex PCR. The sample includes 100,000 to 140,000 clones, over 60% of them seen just once. The chain has TRBV28 and TRBJ1-2, with D maybe TRBD1 (5 bases). The TCR sequence derives from a male donor in good health and CMV-seronegative. The sequencing input was PBMCs. The CDR3 DNA reads as TGTGCCAGCACCCCGTCGGCAGGGGGCTACACCTTC. Translation gives CASTPSAGGYTF.